Below, 7 T cell receptor beta chains from the same sample are listed, as sequenced in a study of beta chain features in type 1 diabetes (dated by TCRdb to the late 2010s). The study at large found these results: A moderate but significant shortening of TCRB CDR3 length was observed in type 1 diabetes patients in all four CD4+ subsets.

Receptor libraries were prepared by the immunoSEQ multiplex PCR assay. All of the isolated RNA was reverse transcribed with the High Capacity cDNA Reverse Transcription Kit, so expressed TCRB transcripts were sequenced. Not all clones reach the TCRdb copy of this immuneACCESS table, which keeps in-frame sequences only. Checked studies attribute under half of the gap to unresolved V genes and leave the rest unexplained. The sample data list about 660,000 clones, and roughly an eighth of these were observed just once. Roughly 0.04% of the sample rests with the top ten. Which antigens these TCRs recognize remains unknown. Sequenced sample: naive CD4+ T cells from blood. This specimen's cell subset or site label, per the study, means: true naive CD4+ T cells. These receptors all come from a man younger than 35 with type 1 diabetes.

This clone was seen a few times. The CDR3 region has the DNA TGTGCCTGGAGTCCGGGGCCGAACACTGAAGCTTTCTTT. It specifies CAWSPGPNTEAFF. This chain uses TRBV30 with TRBJ1-1; TRBD1 is a possible D gene (5 bases). The germline gives CDR1 GTSNPN, CDR2 SVGIG (reference sequence). This CDR3 region has 13 residues. Between the trimmed V and J ends, which lost 2 bases and 1 base, there was a span of 8 bases.

This clone has more than one count but fewer than ten. Being one base from a much bigger clone, this may be a read error. This same CDR3 is encoded by further DNA sequences in the sample. This rearrangement joins TRBV9 to TRBJ2-5, with D unclear. In germline, CDR1 is SGDLS, CDR2 YYNGEE. V was cut by 4 bases and J by 2 bases, with 3 bases left in between. The CDR3 runs 11 residues. The DNA for the CDR3 is TGTGCCAGCAGCCCACAAGAGACCCAGTACTTC. It codes for CASSPQETQYF.

This clone was counted a few times. This sequence joins TRBV25-1 and TRBJ1-3; no firm D call. Germline CDR1 and CDR2: MGHDK and SYGVNS. This CDR3 is built from 14 residues. Trimming removed 4 bases from V and 7 bases from J, with 14 bases in between. CDR3 DNA: TGTGCCAGCAGTGGGGCCCCCACACTTAACACCATATATTTT. It encodes CASSGAPTLNTIYF.

In this sample, this clone turned up a few times. This rearrangement joins TRBV19 to TRBJ2-2; 8 nucleotides align to TRBD2. Germline loops: CDR1 LNHDA, CDR2 SQIVND (reference sequence). The V and J ends lost 10 bases and 7 bases, in that order; junction bases with no gene match: 8. The CDR3 is 13 amino acids. The CDR3 reads CATGRDVLGELFF. The CDR3 DNA reads as TGTGCCACCGGGAGGGATGTCCTCGGGGAGCTGTTTTTT.

This clone was seen only a few times. J is TRBJ2-1 and V is TRBV29-1; D unclear. Looked up from germline, CDR1 is SQVTM and CDR2 is ANQGSEA. The V and J ends lost 4 bases and 6 bases respectively, with 4 bases between them. CDR3 length: 10 amino acids. CDR3 region: CSVVVNEQFF. The CDR3 DNA sequence: TGCAGCGTTGTCGTCAATGAGCAGTTCTTC.

In this sample, this clone turned up a few times. The V and J genes are TRBV2 and TRBJ2-3; D might be TRBD1 (5 bases). The V and J ends lost 5 bases and 9 bases respectively, with 18 bases between them. Germline-derived CDR1 and CDR2 are SNHLY and FYNNEI. CDR3 size: 14 residues. Here the CDR3 reads CASSTTMVGETQYF. CDR3 sequence (DNA): TGTGCCAGCAGTACCACCATGGTAGGGGAAACGCAGTATTTT.

The chain is built from TRBV5-1 and TRBJ1-1; D remains ambiguous. CDR3 length: 14 residues. V lost 4 bases and J lost 0, with 10 bases in between. Germline V gives CDR1 SGHRS, CDR2 YFSETQ. The CDR3 coding sequence is TGCGCCAGCAGCCCCAACAGAGTGAACACTGAAGCTTTCTTT. Protein: CASSPNRVNTEAFF.